The 32 T cell receptor beta chains below were found in one sample sequenced in a study of siplizumab effects on memory and regulatory T cells. The repertoire was sequenced with immunoSEQ multiplex PCR; TCRdb's copy has only in-frame clones and lacks some. The sample consists of 45,000 to 60,000 clones, approximately 84% of them appearing once. The sequenced sample was naive CD8+ T cells sorted from blood. These receptors originate from a human donor in good health.

J is TRBJ1-2 and V is TRBV15; D unclear. The CDR3 sequence is 13 residues long. Looked up from germline, CDR1 is LNHNV and CDR2 is YYDKDF (reference sequence). The V and J ends lost 6 bases and 0 bases respectively, with 8 bases between them. The CDR3 DNA follows: TGTGCCACCAGGGACGGCCCTAACTATGGCTACACCTTC. This codes for CATRDGPNYGYTF. The full variable domain, in which reference TRBV15 and TRBJ1-2 provide the parts outside the CDR3, is DAMVIQNPRYQVTQFGKPVTLSCSQTLNHNVMYWYQQKSSQAPKLLFHYYDKDFNNEADTPDNFQSRRPNTSFCFLDIRSPGLGDTAMYLCATRDGPNYGYTFGSGTRLTVV.

The CDR3 nucleotides are TGCGCCAGCAGCCAAGCGGGGTCCGCCGATACGCAGTATTTT. Translated: CASSQAGSADTQYF. The J gene is TRBJ2-3, the V gene TRBV4-1; tentative D call: TRBD2 (5 bases). CDR1 MGHRA and CDR2 YSYEKL come from the germline V gene. Trimming stripped 1 base from V and 6 bases from J, with 11 bases between. The CDR3 consists of 14 residues.

V and J are TRBV4-1 and TRBJ2-2; D perhaps matches TRBD2 (6 bases). Looked up from germline, CDR1 is MGHRA and CDR2 is YSYEKL. Trimming removed 5 bases at V and 6 bases at J, with 13 bases between. This CDR3 has 14 amino acids. The CDR3 DNA is TGCGCCAGCAGCTTTCCGGGAGAAGCCGGGGAGCTGTTTTTT. It is translated as CASSFPGEAGELFF.

The chain is built from TRBV4-1 and TRBJ2-5, with D unclear. There are 12 residues in the CDR3. Per the germline V gene, CDR1 is MGHRA and CDR2 is YSYEKL. V was shortened by 5 bases and J by 4 bases, with 8 bases between the two germline ends. The CDR3 DNA is TGCGCCAGCAGCGGAGACGGAGAGACCCAGTACTTC. It codes for CASSGDGETQYF.

The chain combines TRBV5-1 with TRBJ2-7; 8 positions agree with TRBD2. The CDR3 is 14 amino acids. Germline CDR1 reads SGHRS; CDR2 reads YFSETQ. V was pared by 0 bases and J by 2 bases, with 1 base of the junction left unmatched. CDR3: CASSLAGGTYEQYF. The CDR3 DNA reads TGCGCCAGCAGCTTGGCGGGAGGGACCTACGAGCAGTACTTC.

The chain employs TRBV6-4 and TRBJ2-6; D ambiguous. Germline V CDR1 and CDR2: MRHNA, SNTAGT. CDR3 length equals 14 residues. V was clipped by 3 bases and J by 1 base, with 4 bases between them. The CDR3 here is CASSEGSGANVLTF. The CDR3 bases are TGTGCCAGCAGTGAAGGGTCTGGGGCCAACGTCCTGACTTTC.

The chain recombines TRBV6-6 with TRBJ2-7; possible D gene TRBD1, 5 bases. The V end lost 5 bases, the J end lost 3 bases, and 17 bases lay between the germline ends. Looked up from germline, CDR1 is MNHNY and CDR2 is SVGAGI (reference sequence). This CDR3 contains 15 residues. CDR3 bases: TGTGCCAGCAGTATAGGACCTAGGGGAAGCTACGAGCAGTACTTC. It translates to CASSIGPRGSYEQYF.

This clone was observed a few times. The V gene is TRBV19, the J gene TRBJ1-5, with D unresolved. The CDR3 covers 12 residues. From germline, CDR1 is LNHDA and CDR2 SQIVND (reference sequence). Between the trimmed V and J ends, which lost 3 bases and 7 bases, there was a span of 7 bases. CDR3: CASSIQGQPQHF. The DNA for the CDR3 is TGTGCCAGTAGTATTCAAGGGCAGCCCCAGCATTTT.

This chain joins TRBV18 and TRBJ2-1; tentative D call: TRBD2 (6 bases). The length of the CDR3 is 19 residues. The germline gives CDR1 KGHSH, CDR2 LQKENI. V dropped 5 bases and J dropped 8 bases, with 31 bases sitting between them. CDR3 nucleotides: TGTGCCAGCTCAACATCCAGCCCTACCCAGACTAGGCGCGGCGATGAGCAGTTCTTC. This sequence encodes CASSTSSPTQTRRGDEQFF.

J is TRBJ1-1 and V is TRBV19, with 8 bases fitting TRBD1. The ends lost 9 bases at V and 6 bases at J; junction bases unmatched: 6. Germline-derived CDR1 and CDR2 are LNHDA and SQIVND (reference sequence). The CDR3 has 12 amino acids. The CDR3 sequence is CASGQGGPEAFF. CDR3 nucleotide sequence: TGTGCCAGCGGACAGGGAGGACCTGAAGCTTTCTTT.

The J gene is TRBJ1-2, the V gene TRBV7-8; D may be TRBD1 (5 bases). This CDR3 has 15 amino acids. The germline V and J ends were trimmed by 10 bases and 3 bases, with 21 bases remaining between them. Germline V gives CDR1 SGHVS, CDR2 FQNEAQ. CDR3 residues: CAILDFPGRDYGYTF. The CDR3 region has the DNA TGTGCCATCCTTGACTTCCCGGGACGGGACTATGGCTACACCTTC.

The chain employs TRBV5-1 and TRBJ2-5; no clear D gene. The J call is in doubt because the DNA end fits TRBJ2-7 better. This CDR3 has 14 amino acids. Germline loops: CDR1 SGHRS, CDR2 YFSETQ. The CDR3 DNA follows: TGCGCCAGCAGCTTGGATATAGAGTACTACGAGCAGTACTTC. Translation: CASSLDIEYYEQYF.

The chain is built from TRBV5-6 and TRBJ2-7; a weak D match, TRBD1 (6 bases). V shed 6 bases and J shed 2 bases, with 18 bases lying between them. Germline loops: CDR1 SGHDT, CDR2 YYEEEE. The CDR3 spans 15 residues. In DNA form, the CDR3 reads TGTGCCAGCACCCCTGATGGGGGCTTGACCTACGAGCAGTACTTC. This codes for CASTPDGGLTYEQYF. The full variable domain, in which reference TRBV5-6 and TRBJ2-7 provide the parts outside the CDR3, is DAGVTQSPTHLIKTRGQQVTLRCSPKSGHDTVSWYQQALGQGPQFIFQYYEEEERQRGNFPDRFSGHQFPNYSSELNVNALLLGDSALYLCASTPDGGLTYEQYFGPGTRLTVT.

The chain carries TRBV19 and TRBJ1-1, with D unclear. V lost 5 bases and J 7 bases, leaving 14 bases between the germline ends. CDR3 size: 13 residues. Germline V CDR1 and CDR2: LNHDA, SQIVND (reference sequence). The CDR3 nucleotides are TGTGCCAGTAGTTACTCCGTGGAGATTGAAGCTTTCTTT. This translates into CASSYSVEIEAFF.

The chain joins TRBV27 to TRBJ1-6; D call uncertain. The germline V and J ends were trimmed by 5 bases and 6 bases, with 23 bases remaining between them. This CDR3 region has 18 residues. Germline loops: CDR1 MNHEY, CDR2 SMNVEV (reference sequence). DNA for the CDR3: TGTGCCAGCAGTCTACTAGATCTCCTCACAAATGGTAATTCACCCCTCCACTTT. This sequence encodes CASSLLDLLTNGNSPLHF.

The chain carries TRBV20-1 and TRBJ2-2; D ambiguous. This CDR3 contains 11 residues. In germline, CDR1 is DFQATT, CDR2 SNEGSKA (reference sequence). V was clipped by 4 bases and J by 5 bases, with 5 bases between them. This chain's CDR3 is CSATGTGELFF. The CDR3 nucleotides are TGCAGTGCTACAGGTACCGGGGAGCTGTTTTTT.

The chain is built from TRBV27 and TRBJ2-1; possible D gene TRBD2, 6 bases. CDR3 length equals 15 residues. V was pared by 2 bases and J by 3 bases, with 11 bases between. Germline values: CDR1 MNHEY, CDR2 SMNVEV (reference sequence). CDR3 sequence reads: CASSLQAGSYNEQFF. CDR3 nucleotide sequence: TGTGCCAGCAGTTTACAGGCGGGAAGCTACAATGAGCAGTTCTTC.

This clone has a single count. The rearrangement joins TRBV11-2 to TRBJ2-4; TRBD2 matches at 7 bases. The CDR3 length is 17 residues. V was pared by 6 bases and J by 9 bases, with 20 bases of the junction left unmatched. Germline CDR1 SGHAT, CDR2 FQNNGV. Here the CDR3 DNA reads TGTGCCAGCAGGCCGATCCAGGCGGGGGACGGTATCGGCATTCAGTACTTC. Amino acid sequence: CASRPIQAGDGIGIQYF.

The CDR3 here is CASSPVQTIHYGYTF. CDR3 coding DNA: TGTGCCAGCTCACCGGTCCAGACAATCCACTATGGCTACACCTTC. The chain is built from TRBV18 and TRBJ1-2; D ambiguous. The length of the CDR3 is 15 residues. Germline V gene lookup returns CDR1 KGHSH and CDR2 LQKENI. Trimming shortened V by 3 bases and J by 3 bases, and 14 bases separated the two germline ends.

The chain is built from TRBV19 and TRBJ2-1; 8 nucleotides match TRBD1. The CDR3 consists of 15 residues. CDR1 is LNHDA and CDR2 is SQIVND in the germline V gene (reference sequence). Trimming took 5 bases from V and 5 from J; bases not matched to a gene: 8. This CDR3 is CASSSQGAIDNEQFF. The DNA for the CDR3 is TGTGCCAGTAGTTCCCAGGGGGCTATAGACAATGAGCAGTTCTTC. The variable domain in full, completed from reference TRBV19 and TRBJ2-1, reads DGGITQSPKYLFRKEGQNVTLSCEQNLNHDAMYWYRQDPGQGLRLIYYSQIVNDFQKGDIAEGYSVSREKKESFPLTVTSAQKNPTAFYLCASSSQGAIDNEQFFGPGTRLTVL.

In this sample, this clone turned up a few times. This rearrangement joins TRBV7-9 to TRBJ1-1, with D possibly matching TRBD1 (5 bases). Trimming pared 5 bases from V and 8 bases from J, leaving 15 bases between. This CDR3 is built from 13 residues. CDR1 is SEHNR and CDR2 is FQNEAQ in the germline V gene (reference sequence). The CDR3 nucleotides are TGTGCCAGCAGCGCGACAGAGATAGGGGAAGCTTTCTTT. Amino acids: CASSATEIGEAFF.

The chain is built from TRBV5-1 and TRBJ2-3, with 10 bases identical to TRBD2. The germline V gene has CDR1 SGHRS and CDR2 YFSETQ. Trimming took 4 bases from V and 1 from J; bases not matched to a gene: 3. This CDR3 is 15 amino acids long. In DNA form, the CDR3 reads TGCGCCAGCAGCCCCGGGACTAGCGGCACAGATACGCAGTATTTT. Its translation is CASSPGTSGTDTQYF. Filled out from reference TRBV5-1 and TRBJ2-3, the complete variable domain reads KAGVTQTPRYLIKTRGQQVTLSCSPISGHRSVSWYQQTPGQGLQFLFEYFSETQRNKGNFPGRFSGRQFSNSRSEMNVSTLELGDSALYLCASSPGTSGTDTQYFGPGTRLTVL.

The rearrangement uses TRBV27 and TRBJ2-1, with 11 bases matching TRBD2. Germline CDR1 is MNHEY and CDR2 is SMNVEV (reference sequence). J lost 4 bases, V lost 5 bases, and 4 bases had no gene match. The CDR3 sequence is 15 residues long. The CDR3 DNA reads TGTGCCAGCAGTACCGGGACTAGCGGTTACAATGAGCAGTTCTTC. Protein product: CASSTGTSGYNEQFF.

This clone was seen a few times. This chain links TRBV4-1 with TRBJ1-1; D is possibly TRBD1 (6 bases). This CDR3 contains 13 residues. Per the germline V gene, CDR1 is MGHRA and CDR2 is YSYEKL. Trimming cost V 8 bases and J 1 base, with 11 bases left between them. The DNA of the CDR3 is TGCGCCAGCCGGACACAGGGGAACACTGAAGCTTTCTTT. Protein product: CASRTQGNTEAFF.

V usage is TRBV12-5 and J usage is TRBJ1-1, with a weak D call TRBD1 (5 bases). The germline gives CDR1 LGHNT, CDR2 FRNRAP. This CDR3 comprises 13 residues. V was trimmed by 3 bases and J by 4 bases, leaving 9 bases between them. CDR3 amino acids: CASGLGVGTEAFF. The CDR3 bases are TGTGCTAGTGGTTTAGGGGTCGGCACTGAAGCTTTCTTT. Together with reference TRBV12-5 and TRBJ1-1, the CDR3 gives the full variable domain: DARVTQTPRHKVTEMGQEVTMRCQPILGHNTVFWYRQTMMQGLELLAYFRNRAPLDDSGMPKDRFSAEMPDATLATLKIQPSEPRDSAVYFCASGLGVGTEAFFGQGTRLTVV.

This clone has a single count. This chain connects TRBV19 to TRBJ2-7; 12 positions match TRBD1. Trimming removed 6 bases from V and 4 bases from J; junction bases left unmatched: 7. Germline V lookup: CDR1 LNHDA, CDR2 SQIVND (reference sequence). The CDR3 length is 15 residues. CDR3 region: CASSMGTGGGYEQYF. The CDR3, as DNA: TGTGCCAGTAGCATGGGGACAGGGGGCGGGTACGAGCAGTACTTC.

The CDR3 region is CASSYSNAFAADTQYF. The CDR3 nucleotides are TGTGCCAGCAGTTACTCGAACGCCTTCGCAGCTGATACGCAGTATTTT. This rearrangement joins TRBV6-5 to TRBJ2-3; D is ambiguous. The V gene lost 0 bases and the J gene lost 6 bases, with 16 bases spanning the gap. This CDR3 is 16 amino acids long. The V gene's germline CDR1 is MNHEY and CDR2 SVGAGI.

This clone was seen a handful of times. This CDR3 is CASSHHRGFSYEQYF. The CDR3 nucleotides are TGTGCCAGCAGCCATCACAGGGGATTCTCCTACGAGCAGTACTTC. This sequence joins TRBV14 and TRBJ2-7; TRBD1 agrees at 7 bases. The germline V gene encodes CDR1 SGHDN and CDR2 FVKESK. The V and J ends lost 3 bases and 0 bases, in that order; junction bases with no gene match: 5. This CDR3 has 15 residues.

J is TRBJ2-7 and V is TRBV7-2; possibly TRBD1 for D (5 bases). The germline gives CDR1 SGHTA, CDR2 FQGNSA. Trimming removed 6 bases from V and 6 bases from J, with 15 bases in between. The CDR3 contains 13 residues. The CDR3 protein is CASRGVSELEQYF. CDR3 nucleotide sequence: TGTGCCAGCAGAGGGGTATCCGAACTCGAGCAGTACTTC.

The rearrangement uses TRBV4-1 and TRBJ1-2, with D possibly being TRBD1 (5 bases). The CDR3 length is 11 residues. The V gene's germline CDR1 is MGHRA and CDR2 YSYEKL. Trimming removed 8 bases at V and 3 bases at J, with 7 bases between. CDR3 in amino acids: CASGGDYGYTF. In DNA form, the CDR3 reads TGCGCCAGCGGAGGGGACTATGGCTACACCTTC.

The V and J genes are TRBV7-9 and TRBJ2-6, with 7 bases lining up with TRBD1. CDR1 and CDR2 (germline): SEHNR, FQNEAQ (reference sequence). Trimming at V came to 5 bases and at J to 2 bases, leaving 6 bases not matched to a gene. The CDR3 runs 16 residues. The CDR3 sequence is CASSPGTDAGANVLTF. The CDR3 nucleotides are TGTGCCAGCAGCCCGGGGACAGATGCTGGGGCCAACGTCCTGACTTTC. The whole variable domain, remainder taken from reference TRBV7-9 and TRBJ2-6, is DTGVSQNPRHKITKRGQNVTFRCDPISEHNRLYWYRQTLGQGPEFLTYFQNEAQLEKSRLLSDRFSAERPKGSFSTLEIQRTEQGDSAMYLCASSPGTDAGANVLTFGAGSRLTVL.

V is TRBV10-2 and J is TRBJ1-5; 8 positions match TRBD1. Germline V gene sequence: CDR1 WSHSY, CDR2 SAAADI. V dropped 2 bases and J dropped 7; count of bases not matched to a gene: 7. The CDR3 is 15 residues long. The CDR3 nucleotides are TGCGCCAGCAGTGAGGCGGACAGGGTAGGACAGCCCCAGCATTTT. It specifies CASSEADRVGQPQHF.